Listed here is a single T cell receptor beta chain. Antigen unknown. The data originate from a study of Ad26.COV2.S vaccination and SARS-CoV-2 variants. The length of the CDR3 is 14 residues. Germline V gene sequence: CDR1 LGHDT, CDR2 YNNKEL (reference sequence). V lost 4 bases, J lost 0 bases, and 4 bases lay in between. Clones were read by immunoSEQ multiplex PCR, and TCRdb kept only the in-frame ones, dropping some. The table includes 360,000 or so clones, 75% to 90% detected once. As to treatment: roughly 19 received Ad26.COV2.S at low or high dose, single or two shots; about 5 received placebo; per-sample allocation not given. Specimens were obtained on day 63 following the first vaccine or placebo injection. Study-level results: The authors reported substantial breadth in spike-specific CD8+ and CD4+ T cell responses after vaccination. Greater spike-specific TCR breadth was seen in vaccine recipients than in placebo recipients.

This sequence originates from a person between 18 and 65 years old who received the Ad26.COV2.S COVID-19 vaccine or a placebo. The genes are TRBV3-1 (or the pseudogene TRBV3-2) and TRBJ2-6; D unclear. This material consisted of peripheral blood, taken in a trial of Ad26.COV2.S vaccine versus placebo. As DNA, the CDR3 is TGTGCCAGCAGCCCTAACTCTGGGGCCAACGTCCTGACTTTC. Amino acid sequence: CASSPNSGANVLTF.